Listed here are 20 T cell receptor beta chains from one sample, sequenced in a study of cytomegalovirus exposure and HLA in healthy donors (TCRdb year 2017). The receptor library was made with the immunoSEQ multiplex PCR assay. TCRdb took this table from immuneACCESS and kept in-frame rearrangements with V and J called. Such tables lack part of the clones; where checked against another copy, unresolved V genes explain under half of the gap, and the rest is unexplained. This sample is represented by 100,000 to 150,000 clones; approximately 92% of them were singletons. Clones ranked in the top ten supply about 1% of the sample. Material for sequencing was PBMCs. These TCRs come from a woman under 30 in good health and CMV-seronegative.

V usage is TRBV18 and J usage is TRBJ1-5; tentatively, D is TRBD1 (5 bases). Trimming left V 5 bases short and J 8 bases short, with 16 bases between. This CDR3 has 14 amino acids. CDR1 is KGHSH and CDR2 is LQKENI in the germline V gene. The CDR3 DNA is TGTGCCAGCTCAGAAGGGACCTCGGGGGAGCCCCAGCATTTT. Its protein is CASSEGTSGEPQHF.

The chain recombines TRBV6-5 with TRBJ2-5, with a weak D call TRBD2 (7 bases). The CDR3 is 11 residues long. Germline lookup yields CDR1 MNHEY and CDR2 SVGAGI. The ends were cut back, 8 bases at V and 7 bases at J, with 11 bases in the middle. Here the CDR3 reads CASGEGGTQYF. The CDR3 nucleotides are TGTGCCAGCGGGGAGGGGGGGACCCAGTACTTC.

The CDR3 sequence is CASSHAVGSGGTDTQYF. CDR3 nucleotide sequence: TGTGCCAGCAGCCATGCCGTTGGGAGCGGGGGCACAGATACGCAGTATTTT. The chain uses TRBV4-2 and TRBJ2-3, with 7 nucleotides matching TRBD2. This CDR3 is 17 amino acids long. Germline CDR1 is LGHNA and CDR2 is YNFKEQ. V lost 3 bases to trimming and J lost 1 base; unmatched junction nucleotides: 10.

The chain is built from TRBV28 and TRBJ1-5, with 10 bases that match TRBD1. The V gene's germline CDR1 is MDHEN and CDR2 SYDVKM. V trimming: 4 bases; J trimming: 3 bases; junction bases outside the gene matches: 9. This CDR3 spans 17 amino acids. CDR3 sequence: CASSWLTGTGVNQPQHF. In DNA, the CDR3 is TGTGCCAGCAGTTGGCTGACCGGGACAGGGGTCAATCAGCCCCAGCATTTT.

This clone appeared a few times. The V call is TRBV7-6, the J call TRBJ2-1; D is possibly TRBD2 (7 bases). Trimming left V 5 bases short and J 10 bases short, with 21 bases between. The germline gives CDR1 SGHVS, CDR2 FNYEAQ. The CDR3 sequence is 15 residues long. CDR3 DNA: TGTGCCAGCAGCCGTGCGGGGCGGGGGCTGGCGGAGCAGTTCTTC. Translated, it gives CASSRAGRGLAEQFF. The full variable domain, with the rest looked up from reference TRBV7-6 and TRBJ2-1, is GAGVSQSPRYKVTKRGQDVALRCDPISGHVSLYWYRQALGQGPEFLTYFNYEAQQDKSGLPNDRFSAERPEGSISTLTIQRTEQRDSAMYRCASSRAGRGLAEQFFGPGTRLTVL.

The chain has TRBV27 and TRBJ2-3; 9 nucleotides match TRBD1. Germline values: CDR1 MNHEY, CDR2 SMNVEV (reference sequence). V lost 2 bases to trimming and J lost 4 bases; unmatched junction nucleotides: 7. The CDR3 length is 16 residues. The CDR3 DNA sequence: TGTGCCAGCAGTTTAATCGGGACAGGGACCCCAGATACGCAGTATTTT. Translated, it gives CASSLIGTGTPDTQYF.

The chain uses TRBV28 and TRBJ1-5; D is uncertain. Trimming cost V 5 bases and J 7 bases, with 12 bases left between them. There are 13 residues in the CDR3. The germline V gene encodes CDR1 MDHEN and CDR2 SYDVKM. The CDR3 here is CASSPDFVQPQHF. In DNA form, the CDR3 reads TGTGCCAGCAGTCCGGACTTTGTACAGCCCCAGCATTTT.

The CDR3 DNA reads TGTGCCAGCAACCCCGGGGGGGCCTCCTACAATGAGCAGTTCTTC. Amino acids: CASNPGGASYNEQFF. This chain connects TRBV28 to TRBJ2-1; TRBD2 matches at 8 bases. V was pared by 7 bases and J by 0 bases, with 5 bases of the junction left unmatched. The CDR3 length is 15 residues. Germline V gives CDR1 MDHEN, CDR2 SYDVKM.

The CDR3 is CASSSLGGMNTEAFF. The CDR3 DNA sequence: TGCGCCAGCAGCTCCCTTGGGGGGATGAACACTGAAGCTTTCTTT. V gene TRBV5-1 combines with J gene TRBJ1-1, with a weak D call TRBD1 (5 bases). The V gene's germline CDR1 is SGHRS and CDR2 YFSETQ. The CDR3 contains 15 residues. V was cut by 3 bases and J by 0 bases, with 12 bases left in between.

A few counts support this clone. The V gene is TRBV18, the J gene TRBJ1-1, with 7 bases identical to TRBD1. Germline V gives CDR1 KGHSH, CDR2 LQKENI. The V segment lost 10 bases and the J segment 0 bases; nucleotides outside the gene matches: 5. CDR3 length: 13 residues. As DNA, the CDR3 is TGTGCCACCAAGGGACAGATGAACACTGAAGCTTTCTTT. Translation: CATKGQMNTEAFF.

In its sample, this clone was seen a few times. CDR3 loop: CASSVAASYEQYV. The CDR3 DNA is TGTGCCAGCAGTGTGGCGGCCTCCTACGAGCAGTACGTC. This chain connects TRBV2 to TRBJ2-7; D gene unclear. V gave up 4 bases and J gave up 0 bases, with 7 bases separating them. The germline V gene encodes CDR1 SNHLY and CDR2 FYNNEI. The CDR3 is 13 amino acids.

V is TRBV19 and J is TRBJ2-7; D might be TRBD2 (5 bases). The CDR3 length is 13 residues. V was shortened by 4 bases and J by 6 bases, with 13 bases between the two germline ends. The germline gives CDR1 LNHDA, CDR2 SQIVND (reference sequence). The CDR3: CASSTKVGLEQYF. In DNA, the CDR3 is TGTGCCAGTAGTACCAAGGTAGGACTCGAGCAGTACTTC.

The chain employs TRBV6-6 and TRBJ1-1; TRBD1 might be the D (6 bases). Germline assignment: CDR1 MNHNY and CDR2 SVGAGI (reference sequence). V was trimmed by 7 bases and J by 4 bases, leaving 16 bases between them. The CDR3 is made up of 14 amino acids. The CDR3 bases are TGTGCCAGCACAGGGAGGGGAGGGGGCACTGAAGCTTTCTTT. Protein sequence: CASTGRGGGTEAFF.

This rearrangement joins TRBV27 to TRBJ2-1; no clear D gene. Trimming shortened V by 3 bases and J by 8 bases, and 17 bases separated the two germline ends. This CDR3 has 15 residues. CDR1 and CDR2 (germline): MNHEY, SMNVEV (reference sequence). The CDR3 loop reads CASSFRSPPVDEQFF. In DNA form, the CDR3 reads TGTGCCAGCAGTTTTCGCAGTCCTCCCGTGGATGAGCAGTTCTTC.

This chain joins TRBV7-2 and TRBJ2-7, with 14 positions matching TRBD2. There are 15 residues in the CDR3. V shed 5 bases and J 5 bases; nucleotides not matched to a gene: 5. Germline CDR1 reads SGHTA; CDR2 reads FQGNSA. CDR3 loop: CASSLGLAGGDEQYF. CDR3 in DNA: TGTGCCAGCAGCCTCGGACTAGCGGGAGGCGACGAGCAGTACTTC. Supplemented by reference TRBV7-2 and TRBJ2-7, the full variable domain reads GAGVSQSPSNKVTEKGKDVELRCDPISGHTALYWYRQSLGQGLEFLIYFQGNSAPDKSGLPSDRFSAERTGGSVSTLTIQRTQQEDSAVYLCASSLGLAGGDEQYFGPGTRLTVT.

This rearrangement joins TRBV30 to TRBJ1-5, with 7 nucleotides matching TRBD1. The V gene's germline CDR1 is GTSNPN and CDR2 SVGIG (reference sequence). The J segment lost 3 bases and the V segment lost 7 bases, leaving 6 bases of the junction unmatched. This CDR3 region has 13 residues. The CDR3 protein is CASNRGPNQPQHF. The CDR3 DNA sequence: TGTGCCTCAAACAGGGGCCCCAATCAGCCCCAGCATTTT. The variable domain in full, with the rest retrieved from reference TRBV30 and TRBJ1-5, is SQTIHQWPATLVQPVGSPLSLECTVEGTSNPNLYWYRQAAGRGLQLLFYSVGIGQISSEVPQNLSASRPQDRQFILSSKKLLLSDSGFYLCASNRGPNQPQHFGDGTRLSIL.

V and J are TRBV7-9 and TRBJ1-2, with TRBD1 identical over 7 bases. V was pared by 5 bases and J by 6 bases, with 12 bases of the junction left unmatched. Germline lookup yields CDR1 SEHNR and CDR2 FQNEAQ (reference sequence). CDR3 length: 15 residues. CDR3 sequence (DNA): TGTGCCAGCAGCCCTCCGGACGGGGGACAGCATGGCTACACCTTC. Its protein product is CASSPPDGGQHGYTF.

This chain connects TRBV6-5 to TRBJ2-7; 11 bases agree with TRBD2. Germline assignment: CDR1 MNHEY and CDR2 SVGAGI. Trimming took 5 bases from V and 0 from J; bases not matched to a gene: 3. This CDR3 has 15 amino acids. The CDR3 spells CASSPGTSGSYEQYV. CDR3 DNA sequence: TGTGCCAGCAGTCCCGGGACTAGCGGCTCCTACGAGCAGTACGTC.

This clone was detected once. The chain links TRBV28 to TRBJ2-1; TRBD2 agrees at 14 bases. CDR1 MDHEN and CDR2 SYDVKM come from the germline V gene. This CDR3 is 18 amino acids long. J lost 1 base, V lost 1 base, and 3 bases had no gene match. In DNA form, the CDR3 reads TGTGCCAGCAGTTTATATTGGACTAGCGGGGGGTCCTACAATGAGCAGTTCTTC. It specifies CASSLYWTSGGSYNEQFF.

The rearrangement uses TRBV29-1 and TRBJ2-1; D ambiguous. V was clipped by 2 bases and J by 8 bases, with 7 bases between them. This CDR3 is 11 amino acids long. CDR1 and CDR2 from the germline V gene are SQVTM and ANQGSEA. CDR3 protein: CSVESVYEQFF. The CDR3 coding sequence is TGCAGCGTTGAATCCGTGTATGAGCAGTTCTTC.